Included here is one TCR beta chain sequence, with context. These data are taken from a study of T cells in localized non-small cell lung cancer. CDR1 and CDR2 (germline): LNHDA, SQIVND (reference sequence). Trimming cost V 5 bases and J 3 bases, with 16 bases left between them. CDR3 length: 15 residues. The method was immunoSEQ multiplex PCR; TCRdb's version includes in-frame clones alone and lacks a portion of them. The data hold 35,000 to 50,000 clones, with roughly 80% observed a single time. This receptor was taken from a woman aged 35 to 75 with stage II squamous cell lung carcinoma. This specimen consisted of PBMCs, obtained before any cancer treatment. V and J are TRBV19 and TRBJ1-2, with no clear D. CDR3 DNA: TGTGCCAGTAGTCCCCAGTCGGGCCAGGACTATGGCTACACCTTC. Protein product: CASSPQSGQDYGYTF.